One TCR beta chain is described in this entry. This sample was taken from a study of blood T cell repertoires in COVID-19. Across the whole study: Material from acute and convalescent COVID-19 was sourced from the United States, Italy and Spain. Nucleic acid was either cDNA or gDNA, and it came from T cells, B-cell-depleted T cells, or PBMCs.

There are 16 residues in the CDR3. CDR1 and CDR2 (germline): SGHRS, YFSETQ. Germline trimming cut 0 bases from V and 3 bases from J; bases unmatched to any gene: 0. Original processing notes: From reference gene primer amplification, estimates of nucleated cell counts were derived. The table came from immunoSEQ multiplex PCR; TCRdb's copy has only in-frame clones and leaves some out. For V, J and clone size, that table is used; D and trimming come from the DNA. This table holds approximately 150,000 clones, 80% to 85% found once. The chain couples TRBV5-1 to TRBJ2-3; 14 bases match TRBD2. Sequenced: peripheral blood. This TCR came from a human donor in a cohort sampled during active COVID-19. The CDR3 nucleotides read TGCGCCAGCAGCTTGGGGACTAGCGGGAGGACAGATACGCAGTATTTT. The encoded protein is CASSLGTSGRTDTQYF.